Each of the 18 T cell receptor beta chains below was sequenced from the same sample in a study of radiotherapy plus CTLA-4 blockade in lung cancer. Assay: immunoSEQ multiplex PCR; the TCRdb copy retains only in-frame clones and omits some. The table records about 98,000 clones, around 86% of them present only once. Sequencing used peripheral blood, obtained from a patient treated with radiotherapy plus ipilimumab. All receptors derive from a human donor with non-small cell lung cancer who had a partial response to radiotherapy plus ipilimumab.

This clone was seen only a few times. The gene calls are TRBV6-1 and TRBJ2-3; TRBD2 matches 7 bases. Per the germline V gene, CDR1 is MNHNS and CDR2 is SASEGT. The length of the CDR3 is 16 residues. V was pared by 1 base and J by 1 base, with 5 bases of the junction left unmatched. The CDR3, as DNA: TGTGCCAGCAGTGAAGAAAGGCTAGCGGGCACAGATACGCAGTATTTT. Protein sequence: CASSEERLAGTDTQYF.

V usage is TRBV5-1 and J usage is TRBJ2-1; the match to TRBD2 covers 7 bases. Losses at the gene ends were 0 bases for V and 10 bases for J; bases not matched to a gene: 4. Germline V gene sequence: CDR1 SGHRS, CDR2 YFSETQ. The CDR3 sequence is 13 residues long. The CDR3 DNA is TGCGCCAGCAGCTTGGTGGGGGGAGGGGAGCAGTTCTTC. Translated, it gives CASSLVGGGEQFF.

The sample holds a few counts of this clone. This rearrangement joins TRBV11-2 to TRBJ2-7; TRBD2 matches 11 bases. Per the germline V gene, CDR1 is SGHAT and CDR2 is FQNNGV. CDR3 length: 19 residues. The junction had 12 bases not matched to a gene; V was cut back by 2 bases and J by 0 bases. The CDR3 loop is CASSLLGTSGLGGSYEQYF. As DNA, the CDR3 is TGTGCCAGCAGCTTATTGGGGACTAGCGGTTTGGGGGGCTCCTACGAGCAGTACTTC.

This clone was seen once. The J gene is TRBJ2-1, the V gene TRBV11-1, with 10 positions matching TRBD2. This CDR3 contains 15 residues. The germline V gene encodes CDR1 SGHAT and CDR2 FQDESV (reference sequence). V trimming: 5 bases; J trimming: 2 bases; junction bases outside the gene matches: 3. The CDR3 sequence is CASSGGTSAYNEQFF. The CDR3, as DNA: TGTGCCAGCAGCGGCGGGACTAGCGCCTACAATGAGCAGTTCTTC. The full variable domain, in which reference TRBV11-1 and TRBJ2-1 provide the parts outside the CDR3, is EAEVAQSPRYKITEKSQAVAFWCDPISGHATLYWYRQILGQGPELLVQFQDESVVDDSQLPKDRFSAERLKGVDSTLKIQPAELGDSAMYLCASSGGTSAYNEQFFGPGTRLTVL.

The chain couples TRBV28 to TRBJ2-1; D possibly corresponds to TRBD1 (5 bases). V was cut by 2 bases and J by 9 bases, with 11 bases left in between. The CDR3 runs 13 residues. CDR1 is MDHEN and CDR2 is SYDVKM in the germline V gene. This CDR3 reads CASSLAGMFEQFF. In DNA, the CDR3 is TGTGCCAGCAGTTTAGCAGGGATGTTTGAGCAGTTCTTC.

The rearrangement joins TRBV5-5 to TRBJ2-7; tentative D call: TRBD2 (6 bases). Germline V lookup: CDR1 SGHKS, CDR2 YYEKEE (reference sequence). V was clipped by 0 bases and J by 2 bases, with 12 bases between them. The CDR3 totals 15 residues. CDR3 protein: CASSLDRDFPYEQYF. In nucleotides, the CDR3 is TGTGCCAGCAGCTTGGACCGGGACTTCCCCTACGAGCAGTACTTC.

This clone was counted once. This chain joins TRBV28 and TRBJ1-2, with a weak D call TRBD1 (5 bases). The CDR3 is 13 residues long. Germline loops: CDR1 MDHEN, CDR2 SYDVKM. The V gene lost 6 bases and the J gene lost 8 bases, with 16 bases spanning the gap. The CDR3 coding sequence is TGTGCCAGCAGCCTTGCGGGGACCAGCGGCTACACCTTC. Protein sequence: CASSLAGTSGYTF.

This chain connects TRBV2 to TRBJ2-1, with 11 bases fitting TRBD2. After removal of 5 bases from V and 5 bases from J, the junction contained 5 bases not matched to a gene. The CDR3 contains 15 residues. Germline CDR1 and CDR2: SNHLY and FYNNEI. This CDR3 reads CASSLGLAADNEQFF. CDR3 nucleotides: TGTGCCAGCAGTTTGGGACTAGCGGCTGACAATGAGCAGTTCTTC.

The rearrangement uses TRBV5-1 and TRBJ1-1; TRBD1 aligns across 12 bases. The CDR3 extends over 16 amino acids. Losses at the gene ends were 4 bases for V and 6 bases for J; bases not matched to a gene: 10. Germline V gene lookup returns CDR1 SGHRS and CDR2 YFSETQ. The CDR3 bases are TGCGCCAGCAGCCCCCCCGGGACAGGGGGCAGCGCTGAAGCTTTCTTT. As protein: CASSPPGTGGSAEAFF.

V gene TRBV7-9 combines with J gene TRBJ2-1, with D maybe TRBD1 (6 bases). The CDR3 spans 17 residues. Germline V gene sequence: CDR1 SEHNR, CDR2 FQNEAQ (reference sequence). V dropped 1 base and J dropped 0 bases, with 13 bases sitting between them. The DNA for the CDR3 is TGTGCCAGCAGCTTAGAGTATGGGGGCAGCTCCTACAATGAGCAGTTCTTC. The encoded protein is CASSLEYGGSSYNEQFF.

This clone appeared many times. The chain joins TRBV6-4 to TRBJ2-3; perhaps TRBD1 as D (6 bases). V was pared by 0 bases and J by 6 bases, with 13 bases between. CDR3 length: 15 amino acids. CDR1 MRHNA and CDR2 SNTAGT come from the germline V gene. The CDR3, as DNA: TGTGCCAGCAGTGACTCTCAGGGGAGAGGCGATACGCAGTATTTT. Its protein product is CASSDSQGRGDTQYF.

V is TRBV7-9 and J is TRBJ1-1; TRBD1 might be the D (5 bases). Trimming cost V 4 bases and J 1 base, with 16 bases left between them. Germline values: CDR1 SEHNR, CDR2 FQNEAQ (reference sequence). The CDR3 is 16 amino acids. The CDR3 region has the DNA TGTGCCAGCAGCTCACGCAGTGGCAGGGCGAACACTGAAGCTTTCTTT. It specifies CASSSRSGRANTEAFF.

The V call is TRBV5-1, the J call TRBJ2-6; the match to TRBD2 covers 9 bases. Unmatched junction bases numbered 15, after V lost 0 bases and J lost 2 bases. CDR3 length: 21 amino acids. CDR1 is SGHRS and CDR2 is YFSETQ in the germline V gene. In nucleotides, the CDR3 is TGCGCCAGCAGCTTGGCTGGTGGGATCTCTAGCGGGATCGCTGGGGCCAACGTCCTGACTTTC. This encodes CASSLAGGISSGIAGANVLTF.

The gene calls are TRBV9 and TRBJ2-7; D is perhaps TRBD2 (5 bases). The germline CDR1 and CDR2 sequences are SGDLS and YYNGEE. This CDR3 spans 15 amino acids. V shed 4 bases and J shed 1 base, with 15 bases lying between them. The CDR3 reads CASSLGREPSYEQYF. The CDR3 DNA follows: TGTGCCAGCAGCCTTGGAAGGGAGCCTTCCTACGAGCAGTACTTC.

The V call is TRBV5-1, the J call TRBJ2-3; possibly TRBD1 for D (6 bases). The germline V gene has CDR1 SGHRS and CDR2 YFSETQ. Deletions cut 7 bases from V and 3 bases from J, with 21 bases between. This CDR3 is 16 amino acids long. The CDR3 protein is CASGEGGGLPTDTQYF. In DNA, the CDR3 is TGCGCCAGCGGGGAAGGGGGTGGTCTTCCTACAGATACGCAGTATTTT.

The gene calls are TRBV2 and TRBJ2-3; TRBD1 agrees at 7 bases. With 7 bases clipped from V and 3 bases from J, the junction kept 7 bases outside the gene matches. The length of the CDR3 is 14 residues. Per germline, CDR1 SNHLY and CDR2 FYNNEI. The CDR3 DNA reads TGTGCCAGCATGAGGGACAGCAGGACAGATACGCAGTATTTT. This gives the protein CASMRDSRTDTQYF.

The chain couples TRBV20-1 to TRBJ1-4; 7 bases are shared with TRBD1. Germline V gene sequence: CDR1 DFQATT, CDR2 SNEGSKA (reference sequence). V was clipped by 6 bases and J by 7 bases; unmatched bases: 2. CDR3 length: 11 residues. The CDR3 spells CSAQGGEKLFF. CDR3 DNA: TGCAGTGCGCAGGGGGGTGAAAAACTGTTTTTT.

This clone was picked up one time. The CDR3 DNA sequence: TGTGCCTGGAGCCGTGTGACAGGGGCAGATACGCAGTATTTT. Its translation is CAWSRVTGADTQYF. J is TRBJ2-3 and V is TRBV30; 8 positions match TRBD1. Germline values: CDR1 GTSNPN, CDR2 SVGIG (reference sequence). V shed 3 bases, J shed 4 bases, and the junction held 6 bases outside the gene matches. The CDR3 runs to 14 residues. The full variable domain, its missing parts supplied by reference TRBV30 and TRBJ2-3, is SQTIHQWPATLVQPVGSPLSLECTVEGTSNPNLYWYRQAAGRGLQLLFYSVGIGQISSEVPQNLSASRPQDRQFILSSKKLLLSDSGFYLCAWSRVTGADTQYFGPGTRLTVL.